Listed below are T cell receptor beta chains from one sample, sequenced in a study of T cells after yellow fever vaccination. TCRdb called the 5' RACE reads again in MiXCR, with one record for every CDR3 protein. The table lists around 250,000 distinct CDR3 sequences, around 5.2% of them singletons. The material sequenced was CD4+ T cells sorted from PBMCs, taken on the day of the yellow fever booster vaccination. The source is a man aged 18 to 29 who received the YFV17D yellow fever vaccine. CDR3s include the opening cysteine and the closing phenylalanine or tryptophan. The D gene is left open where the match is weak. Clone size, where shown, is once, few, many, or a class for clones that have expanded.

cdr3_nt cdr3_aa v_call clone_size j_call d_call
TGCGCCAGCAGCTTCGGACAGGGCACAGATACGCAGTATTTT CASSFGQGTDTQYF TRBV5-1 many TRBJ2-3 TRBD1
TGTGCCAGCAGCCCTCGTTACGCCAGCTTGAACACTGAAGCTTTCTTT CASSPRYASLNTEAFF TRBV3-1 few TRBJ1-1 -
TGTGCCAGCAGCTCAGTAGCGGGGCGATACAATGAGCAGTTCTTC CASSSVAGRYNEQFF TRBV6-5 many TRBJ2-1 TRBD2
TGTGCCATCAGTGAGGACAGGGCTGGCTACACCTTC CAISEDRAGYTF TRBV10-3 - TRBJ1-2 TRBD1
TGTGCCAGCAGTTTCAGCGGGGGAAACTATGGCTACACCTTC CASSFSGGNYGYTF TRBV28 - TRBJ1-2 -
TGCAGTGCTAGAGGGCTTACACAGACCCAAGAGACCCAGTACTTC CSARGLTQTQETQYF TRBV20-1 - TRBJ2-5 -
TGTGCCAGCAGCTTAGTCGGGACGGACAACACCGGGGAGCTGTTTTTT CASSLVGTDNTGELFF TRBV7-2 many TRBJ2-2 -
TGCGCCAGCAGCCGAGGGACAGGCGATTATGGCTACACCTTC CASSRGTGDYGYTF TRBV4-3 many TRBJ1-2 TRBD1
TGTGCCAGCAGCCCGGGACTCCTCTCCGGGGAGCTGTTTTTT CASSPGLLSGELFF TRBV7-6 few TRBJ2-2 -
TGTGCCAGCAGTCGGGACTCCTCCTGGGGGACCCAGTACTTC CASSRDSSWGTQYF TRBV3-1 many TRBJ2-5 -
TGTGCCGGCAAACTAGCCTCCAATGGGGAGCTGTTTTTT CAGKLASNGELFF TRBV6-2/TRBV6-3 - TRBJ2-2 -
TGTGCCAGCAGTTTTCGTAATAGACGTACCAAAAACATTCAGTACTTC CASSFRNRRTKNIQYF TRBV6-2/TRBV6-3 many TRBJ2-4 -
TGTGCCAGCAGTTACTCGATAGGACAGGGTGGCTACGAGCAGTACTTC CASSYSIGQGGYEQYF TRBV6-5 few TRBJ2-7 TRBD1
TGTGCCACCAGTGATTCTCGGACTAGCGGGGGGGATGAGCAGTTCTTC CATSDSRTSGGDEQFF TRBV24-1 - TRBJ2-1 TRBD2
TGTGCCAGCAGCTTGGAAAAGGGTATTCGAAATTCACCCCTCCACTTT CASSLEKGIRNSPLHF TRBV5-4 many TRBJ1-6 -
TGCGCCAGCAGCTTTACCGGTGGAGGGGGCGCGGGGAATTCACCCCTCCACTTT CASSFTGGGGAGNSPLHF TRBV5-1 many TRBJ1-6 TRBD1
TGTGCTAGTGGTTCCGGACAGGCTGCAACTAATGAAAAACTGTTTTTT CASGSGQAATNEKLFF TRBV12-5 - TRBJ1-4 TRBD1
TGTGCCAGTAGTACAACACAGGAGAGCACTGAAGCTTTCTTT CASSTTQESTEAFF TRBV19 - TRBJ1-1 -
TGCAGTGCTCCACGGGGGCAGGCCTACGAGCAGTACTTC CSAPRGQAYEQYF TRBV20-1 many TRBJ2-7 -
TGTGCCAGCAGTTCTAGACAGATTAGCAATCAGCCCCAGCATTTT CASSSRQISNQPQHF TRBV6-1 few TRBJ1-5 -
TGTGCCAGCAGCCAAGTTGCGGGGGTCTCCTACGAGCAGTACTTC CASSQVAGVSYEQYF TRBV4-2 many TRBJ2-7 TRBD2
TGTGCCAGCAGTTTATCTATTTACAATGAGCAGTTCTTC CASSLSIYNEQFF TRBV12-3/TRBV12-4 - TRBJ2-1 -
TGCAGTGCTAGGTTCGGGCCAGATACGCAGTATTTT CSARFGPDTQYF TRBV20-1 many TRBJ2-3 -
TGCAGTGCTGTCAGCGGGGGTACCCAAGAGACCCAGTACTTC CSAVSGGTQETQYF TRBV20-1 - TRBJ2-5 TRBD2
TGTGCCAGCAGGTTGGCCGCGAACACCGGGGAGCTGTTTTTT CASRLAANTGELFF TRBV7-9 many TRBJ2-2 -
TGTGCCAGCAGCTTCGGAGTACGGGCCGATACGCAGTATTTT CASSFGVRADTQYF TRBV5-6 many TRBJ2-3 -
TGTGCCAGCAGTCAAACTAGCGGCGTCAGCGGGGAGCTGTTTTTT CASSQTSGVSGELFF TRBV7-7 - TRBJ2-2 TRBD2
TGTGCCAGTAGGCCGGCGGGACAGGGGAATCAGCCCCAGCATTTT CASRPAGQGNQPQHF TRBV19 - TRBJ1-5 TRBD1